The 6 T cell receptor beta chains below come from one sample, sequenced in a study of blood T cells in healthy people across ages. Alongside a J-beta primer mix, a sample-barcoded 5' primer served in a second PCR lasting about 7 to 11 cycles. Using its own MiXCR run on the 5' RACE reads, TCRdb lists one record per CDR3 protein. Here the sample spans around 1,800,000 distinct CDR3 sequences, approximately 39% being singletons. The sequenced material came from blood. The receptors shown here come from a human donor in good health.

About this clonotype itself: Mismatch with germline at one junction end may stem from a read error. The chain carries TRBV4-1 and TRBJ1-5; no clear D gene. Germline V gene lookup returns CDR1 MGHRA and CDR2 YSYEKL. The CDR3 has 15 residues. The CDR3 here is CASSQVTDTWAPRHF. The DNA for the CDR3 is TGCGCCAGCAGCCAAGTAACAGACACATGGGCGCCCCGGCATTTT.

This clonotype was seen a few times. This sequence joins TRBV4-2 and TRBJ1-2; weak D call: TRBD1 (5 bases). The length of the CDR3 is 14 residues. Trimming shortened V by 4 bases and J by 4 bases, and 13 bases separated the two germline ends. CDR1 and CDR2 (germline): LGHNA, YNFKEQ. CDR3 DNA: TGTGCCAGCAGCCGGGTATCGAGGGGCTATGGCTACACCTTC. Translating it yields CASSRVSRGYGYTF.

Concerning this clonotype: The junction does not match germline at one end; this may be a read error. The chain is built from TRBV28 and TRBJ2-7; 7 nucleotides line up with TRBD1. The CDR3 is 14 residues long. Germline V CDR1 and CDR2: MDHEN, SYDVKM. The CDR3 coding sequence is TGTGCCAGCAGTCTCCGGGACAGCCCCTACGATCAGTACTTC. It encodes CASSLRDSPYDQYF.

The chain has TRBV18 and TRBJ2-2; 7 bases match TRBD1. The CDR3 is made up of 15 amino acids. Germline CDR1 reads KGHSH; CDR2 reads LQKENI. The V segment lost 4 bases and the J segment 0 bases; nucleotides outside the gene matches: 2. Here the CDR3 DNA reads TGTGCCAGCTCACGGGGACAGTCGAACACCGGGGAGCTGTTTTTT. This sequence encodes CASSRGQSNTGELFF. Using reference TRBV18 and TRBJ2-2 for the parts outside the CDR3, the full variable domain is NAGVMQNPRHLVRRRGQEARLRCSPMKGHSHVYWYRQLPEEGLKFMVYLQKENIIDESGMPKERFSAEFPKEGPSILRIQQVVRGDSAAYFCASSRGQSNTGELFFGEGSRLTVL.

The chain has TRBV12-3 or TRBV12-4 and TRBJ1-4, with a weak D call TRBD1 (6 bases). Between the trimmed V and J ends, which lost 3 bases and 7 bases, there was a span of 12 bases. The CDR3 is 14 amino acids. CDR3 sequence reads: CASSFGGLGEKLFF. The CDR3 DNA follows: TGTGCCAGCAGTTTTGGGGGGCTCGGTGAAAAACTGTTTTTT.

V gene TRBV4-2 combines with J gene TRBJ1-1; possibly TRBD1 for D (5 bases). There are 14 residues in the CDR3. V gave up 1 base and J gave up 2 bases, with 8 bases separating them. Looked up from germline, CDR1 is LGHNA and CDR2 is YNFKEQ. CDR3: CASSQGGTNTEAFF. The CDR3 region has the DNA TGTGCCAGCAGCCAAGGGGGGACTAACACTGAAGCTTTCTTT.